The rows below give T cell receptor beta chains drawn from one sample of a study of PD-1 blockade in classical Hodgkin lymphoma. Only in-frame clones appear in the TCRdb table, and some are missing; sequencing was by immunoSEQ multiplex PCR. The data hold almost 95,000 clones, with 83% observed a single time. The source was peripheral blood mononuclear cells (PBMCs), collected before the fourth cycle of nivolumab. Every receptor here comes from a human donor with classical Hodgkin lymphoma. CDR3s include the opening cysteine and the closing phenylalanine or tryptophan. The D gene is left open where the match is weak. Expanded clones are given a class, and other clones once, few, many or no size at all.

J | size | V | D | DNA | CDR3
TRBJ2-7 | . | TRBV27 | . | TGTGCCAGCAGTTTTGATCGCAATGACTACGAGCAGTACTTC | CASSFDRNDYEQYF
TRBJ2-2 | . | TRBV25-1 | TRBD2 | TGTGCCAGCAGTGGAGCGGGAGGTGTAGTCGGGGAGCTGTTTTTT | CASSGAGGVVGELFF
TRBJ1-3 | few | TRBV6-6 | TRBD1 | TGTGCCAGCAGCCGGAACCGGGACAGGTCTGGAAACACCATATATTTT | CASSRNRDRSGNTIYF
TRBJ2-7 | . | TRBV10-3 | TRBD2 | TGTGCCGCGGGGGGTTCCTACGAGCAGTACTTC | CAAGGSYEQYF
TRBJ1-1 | . | TRBV28 | TRBD1 | TGTGCCAGCAGTCCCGGGACAGGGGGCGCGAGGGCTTTCTTT | CASSPGTGGARAFF
TRBJ2-7 | . | TRBV10-3 | . | TGTGCCATCAGTGAGGCGGTTCACTGGGAGCAGTACTTC | CAISEAVHWEQYF
TRBJ1-5 | . | TRBV15 | . | TGTGCCACCAGCAGAGAGGCCAATCAGCCCCAGCATTTT | CATSREANQPQHF
TRBJ2-5 | . | TRBV5-3 | . | TGTGCCAGAAGCTTGGCCCAGCGGGCCTGCCAAGAGACCCAGTACTTC | CARSLAQRACQETQYF
TRBJ2-1 | . | TRBV29-1 | TRBD2 | TGCAGCGTGCCGACTAGCGGGACTTACTCCTACAATGAGCAGTTCTTC | CSVPTSGTYSYNEQFF
TRBJ2-3 | . | TRBV5-6 | TRBD2 | TGTGCCAGCAGCTTGGGCGGACTAGCAGATACGCAGTATTTT | CASSLGGLADTQYF
TRBJ1-2 | . | TRBV28 | . | TGTGCCAGCAGTCCGTCCGGGGAAGCTAACTATGGCTACACCTTC | CASSPSGEANYGYTF
TRBJ2-7 | . | TRBV5-6 | TRBD2 | TGTGCCAGCAGCTTGTACAGGACTAGCGGGAGCCACGAGCAGTACTTC | CASSLYRTSGSHEQYF
TRBJ2-7 | . | TRBV9 | . | TGTGCCAGCAGCGTAGCTGAGGGGGAGCAGTACTTC | CASSVAEGEQYF
TRBJ1-5 | . | TRBV19 | TRBD1 | TGTGCCAGTAGTCAGGGGGCGAACAATCAGCCCCAGCATTTT | CASSQGANNQPQHF
TRBJ2-7 | . | TRBV5-8 | TRBD1 | TGTGCCAGCAGCCCTCGACAGGGGGCTTCCTACGAGCAGTACTTC | CASSPRQGASYEQYF
TRBJ1-4 | . | TRBV29-1 | TRBD1 | TGCAGCGTTGAAGAGAGGGGGCGACTGTTTTTT | CSVEERGRLFF
TRBJ2-5 | . | TRBV2 | . | TGTGCCAGCAGTGAAGAGAGTGGGCCGACCCAGTACTTC | CASSEESGPTQYF
TRBJ1-5 | few | TRBV9 | TRBD1 | TGTGCCACCCCCCAGGGGGTAGATAATCAGCCCCAGCATTTT | CATPQGVDNQPQHF
TRBJ1-5 | . | TRBV19 | TRBD1 | TGTGCCAGTACCCGGGACAGGGAGTATAGCAATCAGCCCCAGCATTTT | CASTRDREYSNQPQHF
TRBJ1-1 | . | TRBV5-1 | . | TGCGCCAGCAGCTTGAGAGGGCCCTCAGGTGGGGACACTGAAGCTTTCTTT | CASSLRGPSGGDTEAFF
TRBJ2-1 | once | TRBV7-2 | . | TGTGCCAGCAGCTTAGGTCCCGAAGGGACGCAGTTCTTC | CASSLGPEGTQFF
TRBJ1-4 | . | TRBV11-2 | . | TGTGCCAGCAGCTTAGCTCGAACTGCAACTAATGAAAAACTGTTTTTT | CASSLARTATNEKLFF
TRBJ1-4 | . | TRBV28 | . | TGTGCCGTGGGAGGTGTGCGAGGGGGTACCGAAAAACTGTTTTTT | CAVGGVRGGTEKLFF
TRBJ2-1 | . | TRBV6-6 | . | TGTGCCAGCAGGACCCGGGGAGAGGGGGTAGTGGAGCAGTTCTTC | CASRTRGEGVVEQFF
TRBJ2-3 | . | TRBV27 | TRBD2 | TGTGCCAGCAGGCGGGAGGCCACAGATACGCAGTATTTT | CASRREATDTQYF
TRBJ2-7 | . | TRBV28 | . | TGTGCCAGCAGCGGGGTTCCCAAGAGCTCCTACGAGCAGTACTTC | CASSGVPKSSYEQYF
TRBJ1-1 | . | TRBV5-6 | . | TGTGCCAGCAGCCCAACCCTGGGCGGGGACACTGAAGCTTTCTTT | CASSPTLGGDTEAFF
TRBJ2-2 | . | TRBV9 | . | TGTGCCAGCAGCGTAGTGGGGGCCGGGGAGCTGTTTTTT | CASSVVGAGELFF
TRBJ1-4 | few | TRBV7-7 | . | TGTGCCAGCAGCCGAGACGGGGAAAAACTGTTTTTT | CASSRDGEKLFF
TRBJ2-7 | . | TRBV5-1 | TRBD1 | TGCGCCAGCAGCTTGGGGCCAGGGGGCGAGTACGAGCAGTACTTC | CASSLGPGGEYEQYF
TRBJ2-5 | few | TRBV5-1 | TRBD1 | TGCGCCAGCAGCTCGTACAGGGGCGTCCAAGAGACCCAGTACTTC | CASSSYRGVQETQYF
TRBJ1-5 | medium-sized | TRBV4-1 | . | TGCGCCAGCAGCCAAGGATTACAGACCAATCAGCCCCAGCATTTT | CASSQGLQTNQPQHF
TRBJ1-2 | . | TRBV10-3 | . | TGTGCCATCAGTGAGTCGGTGGGGGGGAGTAGCTATGGCTACACCTTC | CAISESVGGSSYGYTF
TRBJ2-3 | . | TRBV6-6 | . | TGTGCCAGCAGTTCCGGACTTACAGATACGCAGTATTTT | CASSSGLTDTQYF
TRBJ2-2 | . | TRBV13 | . | TGTGCCAGCAGCTTAGGCGCCCGCACCGGGGAGCTGTTTTTT | CASSLGARTGELFF
TRBJ2-6 | few | TRBV6-1 | . | TGTGCCAGCACCCGAGGCTCTGGGGCCAACGTCCTGACTTTC | CASTRGSGANVLTF
TRBJ1-4 | once | TRBV2 | . | TGTGCCAGCAGTGACATCAGGATTCTCAGTGGTGAAAAACTGTTTTTT | CASSDIRILSGEKLFF
TRBJ2-2 | . | TRBV5-1 | . | TGCGCCAGCAGCTTGGGCAGAAGCGACACCGGGGAGCTGTTTTTT | CASSLGRSDTGELFF
TRBJ1-3 | . | TRBV30 | . | TGTGCCTGGAGTGTACGGGAAGGGGCCTCTGGAAACACCATATATTTT | CAWSVREGASGNTIYF
TRBJ1-1 | . | TRBV30 | . | TGTGCCTGGAGTCGGGGGGCCCCCACTGAAGCTTTCTTT | CAWSRGAPTEAFF